This T cell receptor (beta chain) was found in a study of regulatory dendritic cells for organ transplantation. Findings of the study overall: The authors noted considerable between-person heterogeneity in alloreactive memory CD8+ cells. Memory CD8+ clonal expansion seemed more limited with regulatory than mature dendritic cells.

Naive CD45RA+ and memory CD45RO+ CD4+ or CD8+ T cells were FACS-sorted. The assay was immunoSEQ multiplex PCR, and TCRdb's table has in-frame clones only and misses some. Seen here are around 30,000 clones, approximately 80% observed once, and the top ten hold 0.095% to 0.12%. Germline V gene data show CDR1 as SGHRS and CDR2 as YFSETQ. The CDR3 contains 16 residues. After removal of 0 bases from V and 2 bases from J, the junction contained 5 bases not matched to a gene. As for this clone: Its specificity is not known.

The rearrangement uses TRBV5-1 and TRBJ2-5, with 9 bases lining up with TRBD2. The sequence was obtained from a human donor in good health. Input material: naive CD4+ T cells from blood. Subset indicated: CD45RA+ naive T cells. CDR3 region: CASSLAIAGGQETQYF. DNA for the CDR3: TGCGCCAGCAGCTTGGCCATCGCGGGGGGGCAAGAGACCCAGTACTTC.